This T cell receptor (beta chain) was recorded in a study of T cells in localized non-small cell lung cancer. Study-wide results and caveats: The highest T cell clonality was in uninvolved adjacent lung, above tumor. Tumor samples were not multi-region, leaving intratumor heterogeneity unexcluded. Higher adjacent-lung clonality was associated with shorter survival. Paired adjacent lung recovered a median around 59 of the top 100 tumor clones.

About this clone itself: Its matching antigen is unknown.

Libraries were prepared by immunoSEQ multiplex PCR; TCRdb keeps only in-frame clonotypes and omits some of them. The sample lists tens of thousands of clones, over 80% occurring once. V was clipped by 5 bases and J by 8 bases; unmatched bases: 13. CDR1 and CDR2 (germline): KGHSH, LQKENI. The CDR3 totals 16 residues. Sequencing was performed on peripheral blood, taken before any cancer treatment. This rearrangement joins TRBV18 to TRBJ2-1, with 9 positions matching TRBD2. The receptor was isolated from a man aged 35 to 69 with stage I squamous cell lung carcinoma. CDR3 residues: CASSGLAGLLGDEQFF. In nucleotides, the CDR3 is TGTGCCAGCTCAGGCCTAGCGGGGCTCCTGGGCGATGAGCAGTTCTTC.